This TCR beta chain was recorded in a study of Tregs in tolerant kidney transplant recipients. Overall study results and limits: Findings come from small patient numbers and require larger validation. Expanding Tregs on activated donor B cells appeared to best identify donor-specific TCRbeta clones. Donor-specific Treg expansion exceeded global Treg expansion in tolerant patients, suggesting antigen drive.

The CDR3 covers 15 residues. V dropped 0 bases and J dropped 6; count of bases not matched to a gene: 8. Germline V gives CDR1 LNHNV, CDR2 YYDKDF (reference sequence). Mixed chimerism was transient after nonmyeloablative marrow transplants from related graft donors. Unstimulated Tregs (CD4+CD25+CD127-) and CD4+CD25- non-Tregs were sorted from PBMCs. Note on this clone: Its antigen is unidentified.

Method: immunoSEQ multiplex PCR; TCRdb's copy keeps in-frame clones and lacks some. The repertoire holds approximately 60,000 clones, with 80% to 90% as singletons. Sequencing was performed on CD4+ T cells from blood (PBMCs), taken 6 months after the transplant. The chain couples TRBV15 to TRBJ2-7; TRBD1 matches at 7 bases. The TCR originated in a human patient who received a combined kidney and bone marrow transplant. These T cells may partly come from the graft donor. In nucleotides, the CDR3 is TGTGCCACCAGCAGAGATTTGTGGCAGGGGGTCGAGCAGTACTTC. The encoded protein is CATSRDLWQGVEQYF. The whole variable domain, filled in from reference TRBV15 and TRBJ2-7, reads DAMVIQNPRYQVTQFGKPVTLSCSQTLNHNVMYWYQQKSSQAPKLLFHYYDKDFNNEADTPDNFQSRRPNTSFCFLDIRSPGLGDTAMYLCATSRDLWQGVEQYFGPGTRLTVT.